This paragraph reports one T cell receptor beta chain. Its specificity is unknown. This specimen comes from a study of OX40 agonist ivuxolimab in advanced cancers. V dropped 5 bases and J dropped 0; count of bases not matched to a gene: 11. Germline assignment: CDR1 MNHEY and CDR2 SMNVEV (reference sequence). The CDR3 spans 17 residues. Sequencing used immunoSEQ multiplex PCR; TCRdb keeps in-frame clones, though not all of them. The table has about 47,000 clones, around 84% seen once. Study results and limitations: Dose levels from 0.1 to 3.0 mg/kg saw CD4+ and CD8+ blood T cells expand clonally by week 6.

The sequence derives from an adult with an advanced solid tumor such as melanoma, head and neck, liver or kidney cancer. The rearrangement joins TRBV27 to TRBJ2-3; TRBD1 matches at 7 bases. This specimen was CD4+ or CD8+ T cells sorted from blood, taken in a trial of the OX40 agonist ivuxolimab. The DNA of the CDR3 is TGTGCCAGCAGTCTAACGACAGGGATTACTAGCACAGATACGCAGTATTTT. Translated, it gives CASSLTTGITSTDTQYF.